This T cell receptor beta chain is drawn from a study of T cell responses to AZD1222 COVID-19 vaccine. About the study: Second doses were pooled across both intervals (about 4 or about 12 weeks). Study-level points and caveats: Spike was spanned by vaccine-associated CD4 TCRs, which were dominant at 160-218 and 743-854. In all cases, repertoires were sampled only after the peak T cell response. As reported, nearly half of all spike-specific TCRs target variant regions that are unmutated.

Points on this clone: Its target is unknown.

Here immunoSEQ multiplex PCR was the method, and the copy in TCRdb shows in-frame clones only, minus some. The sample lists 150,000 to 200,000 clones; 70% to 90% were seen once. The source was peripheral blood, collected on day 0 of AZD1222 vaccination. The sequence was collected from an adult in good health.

CDR3 amino acids: CAISDRQGGSSYNEQFF. The CDR3 DNA follows: TGTGCCATCAGTGACCGTCAGGGGGGTAGCTCCTACAATGAGCAGTTCTTC. The chain couples TRBV10-3 to TRBJ2-1, with a weak D call TRBD1 (7 bases). Between the trimmed V and J ends, which lost 3 bases and 0 bases, there was a span of 15 bases. This CDR3 spans 17 amino acids. Germline CDR1 ENHRY, CDR2 SYGVKD.